The clone carrying this T cell receptor beta chain occurred many times. The antigen is undetermined. Sequencing ends 3 residues short of the CDR3 end; the germline J gene provides the rest. Clones were read by immunoSEQ multiplex PCR, and TCRdb kept only the in-frame ones, dropping some. The sample has about 42,000 clones, none seen only once. Germline V gene lookup returns CDR1 SGHVS and CDR2 FNYEAQ. V dropped 4 bases and J dropped 8; count of bases not matched to a gene: 16. The CDR3 runs to 18 residues. This sample stems from a study of T cell clonality in common variable immunodeficiency. Whole-study findings and limits: Repertoire-complication correlations in CVID were limited by patient heterogeneity. CVID subjects showed higher TCRbeta clonality than healthy controls.

This clonotype originated in a person aged 18-70 years in good health. The chain joins TRBV7-6 to TRBJ2-1; TRBD2 agrees at 11 bases. The sample consisted of peripheral blood mononuclear cells. The CDR3: CASSSRSFSGRASDEQFF. Incomplete CDR3 DNA: TGTGCCAGCAGCTCCAGGAGCTTTAGCGGGAGGGCCAGCGATGAG.